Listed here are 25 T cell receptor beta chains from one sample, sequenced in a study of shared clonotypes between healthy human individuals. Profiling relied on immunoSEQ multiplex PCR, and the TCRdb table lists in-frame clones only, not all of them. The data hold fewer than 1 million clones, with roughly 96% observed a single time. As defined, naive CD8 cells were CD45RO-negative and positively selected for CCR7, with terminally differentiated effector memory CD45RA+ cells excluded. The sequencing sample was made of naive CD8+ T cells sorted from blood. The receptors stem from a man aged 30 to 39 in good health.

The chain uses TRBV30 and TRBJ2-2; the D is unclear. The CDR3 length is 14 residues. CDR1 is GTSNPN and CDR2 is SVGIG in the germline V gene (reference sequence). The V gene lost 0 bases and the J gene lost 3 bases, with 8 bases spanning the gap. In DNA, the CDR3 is TGTGCCTGGAGTGTCGCCCTTTACACCGGGGAGCTGTTTTTT. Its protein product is CAWSVALYTGELFF.

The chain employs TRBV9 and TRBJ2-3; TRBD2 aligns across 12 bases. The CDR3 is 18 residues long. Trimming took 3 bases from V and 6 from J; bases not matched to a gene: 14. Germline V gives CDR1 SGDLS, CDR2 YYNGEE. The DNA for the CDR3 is TGTGCCAGCAGCGCCTTTCGCAGTCTAGCGGGAGGGCCGGATACGCAGTATTTT. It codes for CASSAFRSLAGGPDTQYF.

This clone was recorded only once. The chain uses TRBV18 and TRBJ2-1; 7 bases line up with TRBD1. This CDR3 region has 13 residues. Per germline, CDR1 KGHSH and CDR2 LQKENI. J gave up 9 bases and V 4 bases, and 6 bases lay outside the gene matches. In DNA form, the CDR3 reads TGTGCCAGCTCACTAGGGGGCCAGAGTGAGCAGTTCTTC. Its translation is CASSLGGQSEQFF.

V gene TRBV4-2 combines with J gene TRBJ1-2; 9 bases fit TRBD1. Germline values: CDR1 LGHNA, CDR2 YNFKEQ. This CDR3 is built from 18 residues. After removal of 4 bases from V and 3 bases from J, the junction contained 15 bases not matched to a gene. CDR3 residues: CASSLGVDRGETDYGYTF. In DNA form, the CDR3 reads TGTGCCAGCAGCCTAGGCGTGGACAGGGGAGAAACCGACTATGGCTACACCTTC.

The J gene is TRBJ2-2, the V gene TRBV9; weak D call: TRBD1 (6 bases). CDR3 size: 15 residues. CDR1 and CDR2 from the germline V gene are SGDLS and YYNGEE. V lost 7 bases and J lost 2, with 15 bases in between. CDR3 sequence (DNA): TGTGCCAGCGCCCCCGGGACAAGCAACACCGGGGAGCTGTTTTTT. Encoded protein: CASAPGTSNTGELFF.

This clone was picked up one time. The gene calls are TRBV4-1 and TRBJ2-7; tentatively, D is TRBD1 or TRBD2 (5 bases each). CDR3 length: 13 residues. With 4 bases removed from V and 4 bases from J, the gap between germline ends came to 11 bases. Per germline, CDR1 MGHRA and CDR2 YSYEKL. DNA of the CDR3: TGCGCCAGCAGCCCGTGGGACGGTTACGAGCAGTACTTC. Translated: CASSPWDGYEQYF.

As DNA, the CDR3 is TGTGCCAGCAGCTTAGATCGAGGACTAGCGGGAGTAGTTGAGCAGTTCTTC. Its protein product is CASSLDRGLAGVVEQFF. This chain connects TRBV11-3 to TRBJ2-1; TRBD2 matches at 13 bases. The CDR3 is 17 amino acids. Germline V gives CDR1 SGHNT, CDR2 YENEEA. The trim removed 0 bases at V and 9 bases at J, leaving 8 bases unmatched.

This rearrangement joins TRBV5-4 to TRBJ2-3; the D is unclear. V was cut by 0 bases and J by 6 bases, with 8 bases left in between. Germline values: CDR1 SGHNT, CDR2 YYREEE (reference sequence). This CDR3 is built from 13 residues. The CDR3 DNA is TGTGCCAGCAGCTTGGAGGCGTCGGATACGCAGTATTTT. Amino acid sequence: CASSLEASDTQYF.

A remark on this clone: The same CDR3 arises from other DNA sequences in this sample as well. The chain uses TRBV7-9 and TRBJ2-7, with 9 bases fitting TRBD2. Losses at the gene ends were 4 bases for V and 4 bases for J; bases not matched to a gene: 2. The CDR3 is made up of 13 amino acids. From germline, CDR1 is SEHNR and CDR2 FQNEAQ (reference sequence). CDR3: CASSSSGDYEQYF. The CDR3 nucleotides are TGTGCCAGCAGCTCTAGCGGGGATTACGAGCAGTACTTC. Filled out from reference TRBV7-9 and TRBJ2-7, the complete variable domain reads DTGVSQNPRHKITKRGQNVTFRCDPISEHNRLYWYRQTLGQGPEFLTYFQNEAQLEKSRLLSDRFSAERPKGSFSTLEIQRTEQGDSAMYLCASSSSGDYEQYFGPGTRLTVT.

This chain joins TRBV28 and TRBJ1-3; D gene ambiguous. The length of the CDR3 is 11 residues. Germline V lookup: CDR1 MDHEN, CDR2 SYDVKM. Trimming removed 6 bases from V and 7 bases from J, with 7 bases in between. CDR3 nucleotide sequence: TGTGCCAGCAGCCGGACTAACACCATATATTTT. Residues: CASSRTNTIYF. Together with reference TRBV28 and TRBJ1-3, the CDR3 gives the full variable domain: DVKVTQSSRYLVKRTGEKVFLECVQDMDHENMFWYRQDPGLGLRLIYFSYDVKMKEKGDIPEGYSVSREKKERFSLILESASTNQTSMYLCASSRTNTIYFGEGSWLTVV.

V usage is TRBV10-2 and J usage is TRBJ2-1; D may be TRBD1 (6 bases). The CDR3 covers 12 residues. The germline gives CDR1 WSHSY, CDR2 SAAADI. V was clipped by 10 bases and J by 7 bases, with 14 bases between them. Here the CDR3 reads CATTGNRNEQFF. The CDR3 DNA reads TGCGCCACCACAGGGAATCGGAATGAGCAGTTCTTC.

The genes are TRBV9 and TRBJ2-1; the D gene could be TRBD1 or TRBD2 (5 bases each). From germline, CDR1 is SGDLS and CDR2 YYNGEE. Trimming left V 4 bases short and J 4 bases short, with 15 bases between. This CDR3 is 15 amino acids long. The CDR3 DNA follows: TGTGCCAGCAGCTATAGGGGAGAGAGTTACAATGAGCAGTTCTTC. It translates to CASSYRGESYNEQFF.

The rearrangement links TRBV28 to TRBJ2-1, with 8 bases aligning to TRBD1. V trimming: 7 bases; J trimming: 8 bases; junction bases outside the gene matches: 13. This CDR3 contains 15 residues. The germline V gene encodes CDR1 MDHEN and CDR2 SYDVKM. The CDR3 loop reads CASNLGDRLIDEQFF. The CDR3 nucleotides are TGTGCCAGCAACCTAGGGGACAGGCTAATCGATGAGCAGTTCTTC.

The CDR3 here is CAWSAWTSGSAEQFF. Here the CDR3 DNA reads TGTGCCTGGAGTGCCTGGACTAGCGGGAGTGCTGAGCAGTTCTTC. This rearrangement joins TRBV30 to TRBJ2-1, with TRBD2 matching 13 bases. Germline values: CDR1 GTSNPN, CDR2 SVGIG (reference sequence). J lost 9 bases, V lost 1 base, and 6 bases had no gene match. The CDR3 sequence is 15 residues long.

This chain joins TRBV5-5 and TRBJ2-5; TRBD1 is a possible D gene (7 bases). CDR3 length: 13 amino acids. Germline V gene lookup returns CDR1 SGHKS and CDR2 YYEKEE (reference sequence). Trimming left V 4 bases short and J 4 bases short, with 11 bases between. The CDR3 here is CASSHQGGETQYF. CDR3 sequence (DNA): TGTGCCAGCAGCCATCAGGGGGGAGAGACCCAGTACTTC.

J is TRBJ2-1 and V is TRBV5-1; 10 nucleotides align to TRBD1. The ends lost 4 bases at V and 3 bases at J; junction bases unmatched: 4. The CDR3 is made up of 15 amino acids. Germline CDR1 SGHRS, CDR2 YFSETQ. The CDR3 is CASSIGQGDYNEQFF. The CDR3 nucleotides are TGCGCCAGCAGCATAGGACAGGGGGACTACAATGAGCAGTTCTTC.

CDR3 bases: TGTGCCAGCAGCTTAGACGCGATGGACGGAGCTAACTATGGCTACACCTTC. Its protein is CASSLDAMDGANYGYTF. J is TRBJ1-2 and V is TRBV7-9; D unresolved. Trimming shortened V by 1 base and J by 0 bases, and 15 bases separated the two germline ends. CDR1 and CDR2 (germline): SEHNR, FQNEAQ (reference sequence). CDR3 size: 17 residues.

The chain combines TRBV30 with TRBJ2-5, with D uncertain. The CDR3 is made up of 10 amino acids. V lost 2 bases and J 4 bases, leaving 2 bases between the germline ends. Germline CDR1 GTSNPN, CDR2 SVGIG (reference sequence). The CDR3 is CAWSRETQYF. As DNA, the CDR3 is TGTGCCTGGAGTCGAGAGACCCAGTACTTC.

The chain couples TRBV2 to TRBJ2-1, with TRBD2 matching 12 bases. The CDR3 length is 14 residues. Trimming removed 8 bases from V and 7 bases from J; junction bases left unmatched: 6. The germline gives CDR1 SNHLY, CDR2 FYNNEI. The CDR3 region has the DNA TGTGCCAGCCCGACTAGCGGGAGTCGGAATGAGCAGTTCTTC. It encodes CASPTSGSRNEQFF. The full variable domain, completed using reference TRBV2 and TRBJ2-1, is EPEVTQTPSHQVTQMGQEVILRCVPISNHLYFYWYRQILGQKVEFLVSFYNNEISEKSEIFDDQFSVERPDGSNFTLKIRSTKLEDSAMYFCASPTSGSRNEQFFGPGTRLTVL.

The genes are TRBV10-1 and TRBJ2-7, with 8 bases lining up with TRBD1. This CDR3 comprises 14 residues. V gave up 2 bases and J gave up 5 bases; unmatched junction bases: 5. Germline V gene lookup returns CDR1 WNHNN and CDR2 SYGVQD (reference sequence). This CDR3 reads CASSEGQGQNEQYF. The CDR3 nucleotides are TGCGCCAGCAGTGAGGGACAGGGACAAAACGAGCAGTACTTC.

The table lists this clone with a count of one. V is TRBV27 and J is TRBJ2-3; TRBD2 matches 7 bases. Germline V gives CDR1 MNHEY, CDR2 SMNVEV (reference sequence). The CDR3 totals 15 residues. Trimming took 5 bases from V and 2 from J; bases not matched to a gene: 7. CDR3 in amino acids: CASSPWTSTTDTQYF. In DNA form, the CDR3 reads TGTGCCAGCAGTCCATGGACTAGTACCACAGATACGCAGTATTTT.

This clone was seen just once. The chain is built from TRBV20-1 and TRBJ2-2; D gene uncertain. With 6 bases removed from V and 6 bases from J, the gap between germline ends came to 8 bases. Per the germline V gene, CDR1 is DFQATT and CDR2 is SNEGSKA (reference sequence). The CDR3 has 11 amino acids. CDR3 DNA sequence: TGCAGTGCAGGGTTAGCCGGGGAGCTGTTTTTT. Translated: CSAGLAGELFF.

In nucleotides, the CDR3 is TGTGCCAGCAGCGGAGGCGGGCCCCCCTACAATGAGCAGTTCTTC. Its protein is CASSGGGPPYNEQFF. The genes are TRBV9 and TRBJ2-1; the D gene is possibly TRBD2 (5 bases). The germline V gene has CDR1 SGDLS and CDR2 YYNGEE. Between the trimmed V and J ends, which lost 3 bases and 2 bases, there was a span of 12 bases. The CDR3 loop spans 15 amino acids.

This CDR3 reads CASTAALRDRETQYF. Written as DNA, the CDR3 is TGTGCCAGCACCGCCGCTTTGAGGGATAGGGAGACCCAGTACTTC. The rearrangement uses TRBV7-6 and TRBJ2-5; D is possibly TRBD2 (5 bases). Trimming left V 7 bases short and J 5 bases short, with 20 bases between. This CDR3 has 15 residues. The germline gives CDR1 SGHVS, CDR2 FNYEAQ.

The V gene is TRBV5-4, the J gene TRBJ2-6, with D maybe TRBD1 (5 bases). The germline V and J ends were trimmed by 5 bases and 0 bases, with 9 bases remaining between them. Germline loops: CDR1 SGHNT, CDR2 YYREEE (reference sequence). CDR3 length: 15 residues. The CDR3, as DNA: TGTGCCAGCAGAGCTAGGGGCTCTGGGGCCAACGTCCTGACTTTC. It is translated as CASRARGSGANVLTF. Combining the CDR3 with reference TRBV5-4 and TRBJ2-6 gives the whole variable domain ETGVTQSPTHLIKTRGQQVTLRCSSQSGHNTVSWYQQALGQGPQFIFQYYREEENGRGNFPPRFSGLQFPNYSSELNVNALELDDSALYLCASRARGSGANVLTFGAGSRLTVL.